The 7 T cell receptor beta chains presented below share a single source sample, sequenced in a study of human T cells and chemical hapten exposure. TCRdb re-analysed the RACE reads in MiXCR, keeping a single row per CDR3 protein. This sample has 35,000 to 50,000 distinct CDR3 sequences, with roughly a tenth found just once. Time point of the sample: pre-sensitization, week 0. This sample's treatment: therapeutic diphenylcyclopropenone sensitization with weekly scalp DPC. The material was whole blood, obtained in connection with sensitization to the hapten diphenylcyclopropenone (DPC). These receptors were taken from a man younger than 45 with alopecia areata. Some clones in this sample may be carry-over from other donors' samples.

This clonotype was detected ten times or more. The chain links TRBV7-9 to TRBJ2-5; TRBD1 matches 8 bases. CDR1 SEHNR and CDR2 FQNEAQ come from the germline V gene (reference sequence). The CDR3 length is 18 residues. V was pared by 2 bases and J by 2 bases, with 13 bases of the junction left unmatched. The CDR3 DNA sequence: TGTGCCAGCAGCTTACCAAAAAATCTGGACAGGGAGCAAGAGACCCAGTACTTC. Its translation is CASSLPKNLDREQETQYF.

This rearrangement joins TRBV13 to TRBJ2-3; D might be TRBD2 (6 bases). V was pared by 1 base and J by 2 bases, with 13 bases between. The CDR3 has 16 amino acids. CDR1 is PRHDT and CDR2 is FYEKMQ in the germline V gene (reference sequence). In nucleotides, the CDR3 is TGTGCCAGCAGCTTAGTTGCGGGGCCTACCACAGATACGCAGTATTTT. It encodes CASSLVAGPTTDTQYF.

This clonotype was counted many times. The rearrangement uses TRBV18 and TRBJ1-6; 9 bases are shared with TRBD1. V trimming: 4 bases; J trimming: 7 bases; junction bases outside the gene matches: 2. The CDR3 consists of 14 residues. Germline V gives CDR1 KGHSH, CDR2 LQKENI. The CDR3 reads CASSRDRVNSPLHF. The CDR3 coding sequence is TGTGCCAGCTCACGGGACAGGGTCAATTCACCCCTCCACTTT.

There are a few counts of this clonotype. This chain connects TRBV28 to TRBJ2-5; no clear D gene. Between the trimmed V and J ends, which lost 3 bases and 5 bases, there was a span of 4 bases. Germline CDR1 is MDHEN and CDR2 is SYDVKM. The CDR3 totals 11 residues. The CDR3 DNA is TGTGCCAGCAGTTTCTTTGAGACCCAGTACTTC. Translating it yields CASSFFETQYF.

The rearrangement links TRBV29-1 to TRBJ1-5; D gene unclear. Germline V gene lookup returns CDR1 SQVTM and CDR2 ANQGSEA. V dropped 4 bases and J dropped 2 bases, with 12 bases sitting between them. The CDR3 has 14 amino acids. The CDR3 region is CSVGGGRGNQPQHF. The CDR3 DNA sequence: TGCAGCGTTGGAGGCGGGAGGGGCAATCAGCCCCAGCATTTT.

The V and J genes are TRBV2 and TRBJ1-5; D not resolved. The ends were cut back, 0 bases at V and 0 bases at J, with 12 bases in the middle. CDR3 size: 17 residues. Germline V gene data show CDR1 as SNHLY and CDR2 as FYNNEI. CDR3 sequence (DNA): TGTGCCAGCAGTGAAGCGTTAAACAGCTTTAGCAATCAGCCCCAGCATTTT. Protein product: CASSEALNSFSNQPQHF. The whole variable domain, remainder taken from reference TRBV2 and TRBJ1-5, is EPEVTQTPSHQVTQMGQEVILRCVPISNHLYFYWYRQILGQKVEFLVSFYNNEISEKSEIFDDQFSVERPDGSNFTLKIRSTKLEDSAMYFCASSEALNSFSNQPQHFGDGTRLSIL.

This clonotype appeared many times. The chain is built from TRBV7-6 and TRBJ2-3, with a possible D match to TRBD1 (5 bases). Between the trimmed V and J ends, which lost 3 bases and 3 bases, there was a span of 7 bases. CDR1 and CDR2 (germline): SGHVS, FNYEAQ. The length of the CDR3 is 13 residues. CDR3 residues: CASSFRVTDTQYF. CDR3 nucleotide sequence: TGTGCCAGCAGCTTCAGGGTTACAGATACGCAGTATTTT.